This entry describes one T cell receptor beta chain. The sample is drawn from a study of blood T cell repertoires in COVID-19. Study-level background: Sites across the United States, Italy and Spain contributed samples from acute and convalescent COVID-19. PBMCs, B-cell-depleted T cells, or T cells provided the cDNA or gDNA that made up the material.

Libraries were prepared by immunoSEQ multiplex PCR; TCRdb keeps only in-frame clonotypes and omits some of them. The sample lists about 370,000 clones; 75% to 90% were seen once. Self-reported history from a screening survey and questionnaire set each donor's cohort. Two negative PCRs, clearance, or symptom resolution were required of recovered Cohort 3 donors. The length of the CDR3 is 15 residues. V was pared by 0 bases and J by 4 bases, with 11 bases between. Germline CDR1 is SGHNT and CDR2 is YYREEE (reference sequence). The sequence was obtained from a man in his late teens or twenties who had recovered from COVID-19. Sequenced sample: PBMCs or T cells enriched from blood (not recorded which). The chain is built from TRBV5-4 and TRBJ1-5, with D maybe TRBD1 (5 bases). CDR3: CASSLDGEGNQPQHF. DNA for the CDR3: TGTGCCAGCAGCTTGGATGGGGAGGGGAATCAGCCCCAGCATTTT.